The 20 T cell receptor beta chains presented below share a single source sample, sequenced in a study of blood T cell repertoires in COVID-19. Sequenced by immunoSEQ multiplex PCR; TCRdb stores in-frame clones only, minus some. The table records some 300,000 clones, approximately 90% of them present only once. The sequencing sample was made of PBMCs or T cells enriched from blood (not recorded which). The receptors stem from a woman aged 30 to 39 who had been exposed to COVID-19.

This chain uses TRBV7-2 with TRBJ2-7; possibly TRBD2 for D (8 bases). Germline lookup yields CDR1 SGHTA and CDR2 FQGNSA. Trimming left V 5 bases short and J 1 base short, with 21 bases between. This CDR3 contains 17 residues. CDR3 sequence (DNA): TGTGCCAGCAGCCTCCTCGGGGGGGACAGCAGTTCCTACGAGCAGTACTTC. This gives the protein CASSLLGGDSSSYEQYF.

V usage is TRBV5-6 and J usage is TRBJ2-2; possible D gene TRBD2, 6 bases. Germline loops: CDR1 SGHDT, CDR2 YYEEEE. The CDR3 has 15 amino acids. Trimming took 4 bases from V and 3 from J, leaving 13 bases between them. CDR3 region: CASSLPPGDTGELFF. The DNA for the CDR3 is TGTGCCAGCAGCCTCCCTCCGGGGGACACCGGGGAGCTGTTTTTT.

V gene TRBV29-1 combines with J gene TRBJ1-2, with D tentatively TRBD1 (5 bases). The CDR3 runs to 11 residues. Germline V gives CDR1 SQVTM, CDR2 ANQGSEA. Trimming left V 5 bases short and J 8 bases short, with 12 bases between. CDR3 DNA: TGCAGCGTTTGGGCAGGGTTGGGCTACACCTTC. Amino acids: CSVWAGLGYTF. The full variable domain, its missing parts supplied by reference TRBV29-1 and TRBJ1-2, is SAVISQKPSRDICQRGTSLTIQCQVDSQVTMMFWYRQQPGQSLTLIATANQGSEATYESGFVIDKFPISRPNLTFSTLTVSNMSPEDSSIYLCSVWAGLGYTFGSGTRLTVV.

The rearrangement joins TRBV5-4 to TRBJ2-2; TRBD2 agrees at 7 bases. The V and J ends lost 4 bases and 5 bases, in that order; junction bases with no gene match: 8. Germline CDR1 SGHNT, CDR2 YYREEE (reference sequence). This CDR3 has 15 amino acids. Here the CDR3 reads CASSATRGGTGELFF. Here the CDR3 DNA reads TGTGCCAGCAGCGCCACCCGGGGAGGGACCGGGGAGCTGTTTTTT.

This rearrangement joins TRBV3-1 (or the pseudogene TRBV3-2) to TRBJ1-6, with D maybe TRBD1 (6 bases). CDR3 size: 13 residues. In germline, CDR1 is LGHDT, CDR2 YNNKEL (reference sequence). V shed 2 bases and J shed 7 bases, with 6 bases lying between them. The DNA for the CDR3 is TGTGCCAGCAGCCAAACAGGGAATTCACCCCTCCACTTT. Its translation: CASSQTGNSPLHF.

The J gene is TRBJ1-2, the V gene TRBV29-1; D unclear. Trimming shortened V by 4 bases and J by 7 bases, and 10 bases separated the two germline ends. The CDR3 covers 11 residues. Germline V CDR1 and CDR2: SQVTM, ANQGSEA. CDR3 sequence: CSVAGEGGYTF. DNA for the CDR3: TGCAGCGTTGCCGGAGAAGGTGGCTACACCTTC.

The chain is built from TRBV28 and TRBJ1-3; a weak D match, TRBD1 (5 bases). Germline CDR1 MDHEN, CDR2 SYDVKM. There are 17 residues in the CDR3. The V and J ends lost 3 bases and 0 bases respectively, with 15 bases between them. The CDR3 bases are TGTGCCAGCAGTTTCCATGCAGGGTCCCTCTCTGGAAACACCATATATTTT. Protein sequence: CASSFHAGSLSGNTIYF.

The chain combines TRBV3-1 (or the pseudogene TRBV3-2) with TRBJ2-1, with TRBD1 matching 8 bases. The V gene's germline CDR1 is LGHDT and CDR2 YNNKEL (reference sequence). V gave up 3 bases and J gave up 0 bases; unmatched junction bases: 4. CDR3 length: 16 residues. CDR3 DNA sequence: TGTGCCAGCAGCCAGACAGGGGTGGGCTCCTACAATGAGCAGTTCTTC. This sequence encodes CASSQTGVGSYNEQFF.

This clone has more than one count but fewer than ten. J is TRBJ1-2 and V is TRBV10-3, with a tentative D call TRBD1 (5 bases). CDR1 is ENHRY and CDR2 is SYGVKD in the germline V gene. The CDR3 runs 13 residues. Trimming left V 3 bases short and J 4 bases short, with 9 bases between. CDR3 sequence reads: CAISDRVGYGYTF. CDR3 bases: TGTGCCATCAGTGACAGGGTAGGCTATGGCTACACCTTC.

This clone appeared a few times. The J gene is TRBJ1-1, the V gene TRBV29-1, with TRBD1 matching over 9 bases. The CDR3 is 17 amino acids. The V gene end was trimmed by 7 bases and the J gene end by 5 bases; junction bases not matched to a gene: 20. Germline CDR1 SQVTM, CDR2 ANQGSEA. In nucleotides, the CDR3 is TGCAGCGCCTCCCCTGTGAGGACAGGGGTAACAAGGACTGAAGCTTTCTTT. It specifies CSASPVRTGVTRTEAFF.

The gene calls are TRBV7-9 and TRBJ1-4; possible D gene TRBD1, 5 bases. CDR3 length: 13 amino acids. Trimming removed 6 bases from V and 5 bases from J, with 10 bases in between. The germline V gene has CDR1 SEHNR and CDR2 FQNEAQ (reference sequence). This CDR3 reads CASSVSGNEKLFF. The DNA of the CDR3 is TGTGCCAGCAGTGTGTCAGGGAATGAAAAACTGTTTTTT. The full variable domain, its missing parts supplied by reference TRBV7-9 and TRBJ1-4, is DTGVSQNPRHKITKRGQNVTFRCDPISEHNRLYWYRQTLGQGPEFLTYFQNEAQLEKSRLLSDRFSAERPKGSFSTLEIQRTEQGDSAMYLCASSVSGNEKLFFGSGTQLSVL.

V gene TRBV30 combines with J gene TRBJ2-1, with D possibly being TRBD2 (5 bases). V dropped 0 bases and J dropped 5 bases, with 14 bases sitting between them. The germline gives CDR1 GTSNPN, CDR2 SVGIG (reference sequence). The CDR3 runs to 15 residues. CDR3 in amino acids: CAWSVRAAVDNEQFF. In DNA, the CDR3 is TGTGCCTGGAGTGTACGAGCAGCGGTGGACAATGAGCAGTTCTTC.

This clone showed up just once. The chain links TRBV19 to TRBJ1-1, with a weak D call TRBD1 (5 bases). Germline CDR1 LNHDA, CDR2 SQIVND (reference sequence). V shed 7 bases and J shed 3 bases, with 9 bases lying between them. There are 12 residues in the CDR3. CDR3 bases: TGTGCCAGTATTAGCAGGGACACTGAAGCTTTCTTT. It is translated as CASISRDTEAFF. Combining the CDR3 with reference TRBV19 and TRBJ1-1 gives the whole variable domain DGGITQSPKYLFRKEGQNVTLSCEQNLNHDAMYWYRQDPGQGLRLIYYSQIVNDFQKGDIAEGYSVSREKKESFPLTVTSAQKNPTAFYLCASISRDTEAFFGQGTRLTVV.

This clone was seen a handful of times. The V and J genes are TRBV7-8 and TRBJ2-7; unclear D gene. V dropped 5 bases and J dropped 4 bases, with 6 bases sitting between them. There are 11 residues in the CDR3. Per germline, CDR1 SGHVS and CDR2 FQNEAQ. The CDR3 bases are TGTGCCAGCAGCCCCCAGTACGAGCAGTACTTC. It specifies CASSPQYEQYF.

The gene calls are TRBV27 and TRBJ1-5; the D gene is possibly TRBD1 (5 bases). CDR1 is MNHEY, CDR2 SMNVEV, per germline (reference sequence). Trimming shortened V by 0 bases and J by 6 bases, and 18 bases separated the two germline ends. This CDR3 spans 17 amino acids. CDR3 in amino acids: CASSLSSLVKGVQPQHF. The CDR3, as DNA: TGTGCCAGCAGTTTATCGAGTCTGGTTAAAGGGGTTCAGCCCCAGCATTTT.

The J gene is TRBJ2-7, the V gene TRBV5-1; 10 bases are a match to TRBD1. The CDR3 spans 15 residues. Germline CDR1 SGHRS, CDR2 YFSETQ. V shed 4 bases, J shed 3 bases, and the junction held 7 bases outside the gene matches. CDR3 sequence (DNA): TGCGCCAGCAGCCTACAGGGACAGGGGAACTACGAGCAGTACTTC. Its protein is CASSLQGQGNYEQYF.

The gene calls are TRBV4-1 and TRBJ1-1, with D maybe TRBD1 (5 bases). In germline, CDR1 is MGHRA, CDR2 YSYEKL. V was cut by 0 bases and J by 1 base, with 15 bases left in between. The CDR3 is 17 amino acids. CDR3 region: CASSQDPRGGKNTEAFF. The DNA of the CDR3 is TGCGCCAGCAGCCAAGACCCCCGCGGGGGGAAGAACACTGAAGCTTTCTTT.

The CDR3 loop is CASSDFGTGTEAFF. The CDR3 region has the DNA TGCGCCAGCAGCGATTTCGGGACAGGCACTGAAGCTTTCTTT. This sequence joins TRBV5-1 and TRBJ1-1; 8 bases match TRBD1. V lost 4 bases and J lost 4; bases outside the gene matches: 6. Germline assignment: CDR1 SGHRS and CDR2 YFSETQ. This CDR3 region has 14 residues.

V usage is TRBV21-1 and J usage is TRBJ1-5. TRBV21-1 is a pseudogene locus. The CDR3 totals 16 residues. The chain's CDR3 is CASSPGEGHSNQPQHF. CDR3 coding DNA: TGTGCCAGCAGCCCGGGGGAGGGACATAGCAATCAGCCCCAGCATTTT.

The chain links TRBV19 to TRBJ1-1; D is perhaps TRBD1 (6 bases). From germline, CDR1 is LNHDA and CDR2 SQIVND (reference sequence). CDR3 size: 14 residues. Trimming removed 6 bases from V and 4 bases from J, with 15 bases in between. DNA of the CDR3: TGTGCCAGTAGCCTTAAGGGGGGGGGCACTGAAGCTTTCTTT. It yields the protein CASSLKGGGTEAFF. The variable domain in full, with the rest retrieved from reference TRBV19 and TRBJ1-1, is DGGITQSPKYLFRKEGQNVTLSCEQNLNHDAMYWYRQDPGQGLRLIYYSQIVNDFQKGDIAEGYSVSREKKESFPLTVTSAQKNPTAFYLCASSLKGGGTEAFFGQGTRLTVV.